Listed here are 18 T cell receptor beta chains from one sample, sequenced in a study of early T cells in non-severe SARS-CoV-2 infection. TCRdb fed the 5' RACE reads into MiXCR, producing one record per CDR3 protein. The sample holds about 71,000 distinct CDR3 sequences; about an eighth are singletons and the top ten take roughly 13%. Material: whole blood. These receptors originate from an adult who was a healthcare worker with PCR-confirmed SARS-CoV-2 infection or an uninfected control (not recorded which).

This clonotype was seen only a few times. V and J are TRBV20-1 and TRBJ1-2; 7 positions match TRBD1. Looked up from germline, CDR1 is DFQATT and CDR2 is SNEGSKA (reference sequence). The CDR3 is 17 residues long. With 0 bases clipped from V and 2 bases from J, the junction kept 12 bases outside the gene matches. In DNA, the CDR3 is TGCAGTGCTAGAGACCAAGAGACAGGGAAAGGAAACTATGGCTACACCTTC. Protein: CSARDQETGKGNYGYTF.

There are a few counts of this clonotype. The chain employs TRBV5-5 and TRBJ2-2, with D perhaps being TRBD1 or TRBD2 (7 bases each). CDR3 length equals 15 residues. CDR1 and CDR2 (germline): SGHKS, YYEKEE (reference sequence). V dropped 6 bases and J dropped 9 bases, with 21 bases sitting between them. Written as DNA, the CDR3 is TGTGCCAGCAACTCAGGGGGGGCTAAACGTTGGGAGCTGTTTTTT. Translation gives CASNSGGAKRWELFF.

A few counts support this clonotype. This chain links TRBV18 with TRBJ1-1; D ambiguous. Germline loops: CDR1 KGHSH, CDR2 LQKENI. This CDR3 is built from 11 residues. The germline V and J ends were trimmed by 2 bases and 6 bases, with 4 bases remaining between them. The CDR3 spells CASSPGPEAFF. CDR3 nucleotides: TGTGCCAGCTCACCAGGCCCTGAAGCTTTCTTT.

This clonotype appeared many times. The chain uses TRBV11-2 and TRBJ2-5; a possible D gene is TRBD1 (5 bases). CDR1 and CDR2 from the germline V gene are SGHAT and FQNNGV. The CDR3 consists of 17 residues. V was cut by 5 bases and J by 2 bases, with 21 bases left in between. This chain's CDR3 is CASSPYLTGLGQETQYF. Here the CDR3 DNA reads TGTGCCAGCAGCCCCTACCTCACAGGTTTAGGGCAAGAGACCCAGTACTTC.

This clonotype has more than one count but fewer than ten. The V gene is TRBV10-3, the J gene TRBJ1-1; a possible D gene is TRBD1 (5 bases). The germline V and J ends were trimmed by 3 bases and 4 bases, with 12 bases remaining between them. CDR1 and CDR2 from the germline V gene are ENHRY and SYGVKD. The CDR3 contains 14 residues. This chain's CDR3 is CAISEGVTVTEAFF. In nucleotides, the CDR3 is TGTGCCATCAGTGAAGGGGTTACGGTCACTGAAGCTTTCTTT.

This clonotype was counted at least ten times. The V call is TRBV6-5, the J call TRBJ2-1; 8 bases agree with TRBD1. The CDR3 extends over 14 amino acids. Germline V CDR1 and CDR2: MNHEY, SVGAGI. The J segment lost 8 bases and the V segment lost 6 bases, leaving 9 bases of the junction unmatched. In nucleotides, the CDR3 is TGTGCCAGCAGGGCGACAGGGGTTGGGGATGAGCAGTTCTTC. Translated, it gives CASRATGVGDEQFF.

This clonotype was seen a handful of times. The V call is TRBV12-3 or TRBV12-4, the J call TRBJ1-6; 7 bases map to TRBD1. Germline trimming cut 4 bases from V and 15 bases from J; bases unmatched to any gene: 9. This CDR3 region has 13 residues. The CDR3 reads CASSSRQGLNLHF. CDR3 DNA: TGTGCCAGCAGTTCTAGACAGGGTTTAAACCTCCACTTT.

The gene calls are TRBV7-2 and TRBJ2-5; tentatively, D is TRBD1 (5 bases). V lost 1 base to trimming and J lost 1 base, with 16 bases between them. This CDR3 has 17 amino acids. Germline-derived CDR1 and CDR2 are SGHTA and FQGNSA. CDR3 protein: CASSLGGPQGSQETQYF. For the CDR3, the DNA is TGTGCCAGCAGCTTAGGAGGCCCCCAGGGAAGCCAAGAGACCCAGTACTTC.

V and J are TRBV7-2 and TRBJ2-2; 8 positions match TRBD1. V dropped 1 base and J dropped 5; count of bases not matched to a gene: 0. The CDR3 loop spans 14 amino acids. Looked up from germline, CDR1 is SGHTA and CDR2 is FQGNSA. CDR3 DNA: TGTGCCAGCAGCTTAGGGACAGGGACCGGGGAGCTGTTTTTT. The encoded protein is CASSLGTGTGELFF.

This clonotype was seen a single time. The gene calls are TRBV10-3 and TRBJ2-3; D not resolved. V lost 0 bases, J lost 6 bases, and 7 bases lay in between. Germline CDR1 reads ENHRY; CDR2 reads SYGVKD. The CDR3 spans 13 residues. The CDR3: CAISESGADTQYF. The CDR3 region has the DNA TGTGCCATCAGTGAGTCCGGAGCGGATACGCAGTATTTT.

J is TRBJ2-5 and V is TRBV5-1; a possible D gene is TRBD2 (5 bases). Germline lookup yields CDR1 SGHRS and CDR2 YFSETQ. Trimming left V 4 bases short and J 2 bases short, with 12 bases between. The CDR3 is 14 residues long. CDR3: CASSGTSKQETQYF. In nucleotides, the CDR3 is TGCGCCAGCAGCGGTACTAGTAAACAAGAGACCCAGTACTTC.

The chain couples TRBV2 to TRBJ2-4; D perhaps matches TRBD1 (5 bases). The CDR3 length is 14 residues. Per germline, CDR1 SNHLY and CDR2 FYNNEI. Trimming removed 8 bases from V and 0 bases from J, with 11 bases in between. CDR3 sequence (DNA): TGTGCCAGCGAGGCAGACAGAGCCAAAAACATTCAGTACTTC. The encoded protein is CASEADRAKNIQYF.

CDR3 nucleotides: TGCAGCGTTGATGTGCGGCGGGGGCCTTTCACAGATACGCAGTATTTT. It is translated as CSVDVRRGPFTDTQYF. The rearrangement joins TRBV29-1 to TRBJ2-3; possibly TRBD2 for D (7 bases). V shed 3 bases and J shed 2 bases, with 18 bases lying between them. The germline V gene encodes CDR1 SQVTM and CDR2 ANQGSEA. The CDR3 length is 16 residues.

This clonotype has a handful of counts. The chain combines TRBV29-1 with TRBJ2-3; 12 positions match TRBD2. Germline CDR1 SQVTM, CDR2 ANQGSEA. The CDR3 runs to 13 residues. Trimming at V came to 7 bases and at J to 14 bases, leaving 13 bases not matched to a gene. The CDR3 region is CSGQVASGGAPYF. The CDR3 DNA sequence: TGCAGCGGCCAAGTAGCTAGCGGGGGGGCTCCGTATTTT.

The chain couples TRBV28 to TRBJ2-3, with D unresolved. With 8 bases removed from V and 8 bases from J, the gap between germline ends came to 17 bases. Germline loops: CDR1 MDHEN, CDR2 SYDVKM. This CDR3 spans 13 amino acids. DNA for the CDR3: TGTGCCAGCGGGCAGTCGGTGGGCGGTACGCAGTATTTT. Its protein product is CASGQSVGGTQYF. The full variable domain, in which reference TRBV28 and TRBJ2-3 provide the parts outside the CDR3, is DVKVTQSSRYLVKRTGEKVFLECVQDMDHENMFWYRQDPGLGLRLIYFSYDVKMKEKGDIPEGYSVSREKKERFSLILESASTNQTSMYLCASGQSVGGTQYFGPGTRLTVL.

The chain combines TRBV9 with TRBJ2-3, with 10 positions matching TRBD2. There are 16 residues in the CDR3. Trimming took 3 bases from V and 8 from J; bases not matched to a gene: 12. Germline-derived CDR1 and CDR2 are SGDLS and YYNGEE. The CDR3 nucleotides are TGTGCCAGCAGCGAGGATGCAAGCGGGGGGGCCGGTACGCAGTATTTT. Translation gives CASSEDASGGAGTQYF.

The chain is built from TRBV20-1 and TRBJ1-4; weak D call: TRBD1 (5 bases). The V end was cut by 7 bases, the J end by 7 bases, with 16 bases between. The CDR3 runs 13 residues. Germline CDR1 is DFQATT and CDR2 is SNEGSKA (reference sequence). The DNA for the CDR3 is TGCAGTGTCAAGGGGCCGGAAGGTGAAAAACTGTTTTTT. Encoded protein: CSVKGPEGEKLFF.

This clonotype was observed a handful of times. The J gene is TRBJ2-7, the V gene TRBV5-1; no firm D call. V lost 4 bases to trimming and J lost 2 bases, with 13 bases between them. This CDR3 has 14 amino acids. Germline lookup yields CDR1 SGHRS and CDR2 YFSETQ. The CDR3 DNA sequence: TGCGCCAGCAGCCCTGACACTCCAACCTACGAGCAGTACTTC. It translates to CASSPDTPTYEQYF.